This passage covers 2 T cell receptor beta chains from one sample sequenced in a study of blood T cell repertoires in COVID-19. TCRdb's table, derived via immunoSEQ multiplex PCR, lists solely in-frame clones and lacks some. The table lists fewer than 200,000 clones, approximately 90% of them singletons, with approximately 6% in the top ten. The sample taken for sequencing was peripheral blood. The receptor set was obtained from a man aged 35 to 55 with active or convalescent COVID-19.

In DNA form, the CDR3 reads TGTGCCAGCCGGGTCACAGGGTCTATACGTGAGCAGTTCTTC. As protein: CASRVTGSIREQFF. The chain combines TRBV2 with TRBJ2-1, with D tentatively TRBD1 (6 bases). Trimming removed 8 bases from V and 9 bases from J, with 20 bases in between. CDR1 and CDR2 (germline): SNHLY, FYNNEI. This CDR3 has 14 residues.

This sequence joins TRBV28 and TRBJ2-5, with D hard to call. The CDR3 is 12 residues long. V dropped 5 bases and J dropped 2 bases, with 6 bases sitting between them. CDR1 is MDHEN, CDR2 SYDVKM, per germline. The CDR3 loop is CASSLGQETQYF. The CDR3 DNA reads TGTGCCAGCAGTCTCGGTCAAGAGACCCAGTACTTC.